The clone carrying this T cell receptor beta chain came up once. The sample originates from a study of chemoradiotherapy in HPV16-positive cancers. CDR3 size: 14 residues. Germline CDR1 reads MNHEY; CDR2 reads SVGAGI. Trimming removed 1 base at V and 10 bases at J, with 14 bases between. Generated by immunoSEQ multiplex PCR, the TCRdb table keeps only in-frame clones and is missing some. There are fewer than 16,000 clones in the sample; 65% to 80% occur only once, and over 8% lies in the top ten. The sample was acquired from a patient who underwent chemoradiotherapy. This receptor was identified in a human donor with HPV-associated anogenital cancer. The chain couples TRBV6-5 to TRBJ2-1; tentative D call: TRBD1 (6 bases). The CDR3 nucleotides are TGTGCCAGCAGTTACTTTAATCGGGACACCGAGCAGTTCTTC. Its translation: CASSYFNRDTEQFF.